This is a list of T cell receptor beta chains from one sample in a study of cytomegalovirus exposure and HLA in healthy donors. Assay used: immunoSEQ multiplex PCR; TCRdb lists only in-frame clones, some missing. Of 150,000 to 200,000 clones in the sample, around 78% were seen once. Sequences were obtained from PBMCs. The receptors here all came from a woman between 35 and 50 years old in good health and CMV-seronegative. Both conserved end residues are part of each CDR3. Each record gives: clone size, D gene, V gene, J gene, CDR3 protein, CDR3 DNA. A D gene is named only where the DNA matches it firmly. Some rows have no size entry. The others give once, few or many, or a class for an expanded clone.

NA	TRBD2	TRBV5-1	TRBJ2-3	CASSLDGRALDTQYF	TGCGCCAGCAGCTTGGACGGGAGGGCCTTAGATACGCAGTATTTT
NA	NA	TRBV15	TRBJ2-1	CATSRGLAEQFF	TGTGCCACCAGCAGAGGACTCGCGGAGCAGTTCTTC
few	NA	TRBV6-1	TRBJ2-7	CASRRERDSHYEQYF	TGTGCCAGCAGGAGAGAAAGGGACTCCCACTACGAGCAGTACTTC
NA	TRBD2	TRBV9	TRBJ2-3	CASSSGLAGATDTQYF	TGTGCCAGCAGCTCGGGACTAGCGGGGGCCACAGATACGCAGTATTTT
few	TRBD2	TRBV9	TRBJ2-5	CASSVGALAGSQETQYF	TGTGCCAGCAGCGTAGGAGCTTTAGCGGGATCCCAAGAGACCCAGTACTTC
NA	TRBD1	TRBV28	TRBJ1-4	CASRSGTGNEKLFF	TGTGCCAGCCGATCCGGGACAGGGAATGAAAAACTGTTTTTT
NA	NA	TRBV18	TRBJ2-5	CASSIQGRETQYF	TGTGCCAGCTCAATACAGGGTCGGGAGACCCAGTACTTC
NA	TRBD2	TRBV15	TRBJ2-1	CATSRGPISGISDNEQFF	TGTGCCACCAGCAGAGGACCCATTAGCGGGATCTCCGACAATGAGCAGTTCTTC
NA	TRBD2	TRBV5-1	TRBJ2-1	CASSLVVAGGTGEQFF	TGCGCCAGCAGCTTGGTGGTAGCGGGAGGGACTGGTGAGCAGTTCTTC
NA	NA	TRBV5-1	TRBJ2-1	CASSSSSGVPLYNEQFF	TGCGCCAGCAGCTCATCCTCGGGGGTCCCTCTCTACAATGAGCAGTTCTTC
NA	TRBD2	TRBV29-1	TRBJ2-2	CSVAGLAGSGTGELFF	TGCAGCGTTGCGGGACTAGCGGGGTCAGGAACCGGGGAGCTGTTTTTT
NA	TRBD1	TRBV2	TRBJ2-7	CASSRDRGKLAYF	TGTGCCAGCAGCCGGGACAGGGGGAAGTTGGCCTACTTC
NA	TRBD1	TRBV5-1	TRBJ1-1	CASSSEEGARTEAFF	TGCGCCAGCAGCTCCGAAGAGGGGGCCAGGACTGAAGCTTTCTTT
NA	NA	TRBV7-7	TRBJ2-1	CASSDGGASSYNEQFF	TGTGCTAGCAGCGATGGGGGGGCTAGCTCCTACAATGAGCAGTTCTTC
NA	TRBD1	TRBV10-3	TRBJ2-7	CAIKDTGAYEQYF	TGTGCCATCAAGGATACAGGGGCTTACGAGCAGTACTTC
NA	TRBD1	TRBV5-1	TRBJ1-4	CASSSTGAWDEKLFF	TGCGCCAGCAGCTCGACAGGGGCTTGGGATGAAAAACTGTTTTTT
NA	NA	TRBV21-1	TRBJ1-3	CASSPRGDIRGNTIYF	TGTGCCAGCAGCCCCCGGGGGGACATCAGGGGAAACACCATATATTTT
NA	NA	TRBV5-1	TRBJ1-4	CASSLDGRTPNEKLFF	TGCGCCAGCAGCTTGGATGGTAGGACTCCTAATGAAAAACTGTTTTTT
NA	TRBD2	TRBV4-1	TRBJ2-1	CASSEGGISGRKDEQFF	TGCGCCAGCTCCGAAGGGGGGATTAGCGGGAGAAAGGATGAGCAGTTCTTC
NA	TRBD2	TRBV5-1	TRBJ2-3	CASSLAGKPPDTQYF	TGCGCCAGCAGCCTAGCGGGAAAACCCCCAGATACGCAGTATTTT
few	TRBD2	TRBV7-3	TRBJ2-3	CASSLGEGHTDTQYF	TGTGCCAGCAGCTTAGGGGAGGGCCACACAGATACGCAGTATTTT
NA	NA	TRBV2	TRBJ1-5	CASSEARARVGQPQHF	TGTGCCAGCAGTGAAGCGCGGGCGAGGGTTGGACAGCCCCAGCATTTT
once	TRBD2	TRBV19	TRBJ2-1	CASNRSYRGTSGTNEQFF	TGTGCCAGTAACCGATCCTACAGAGGGACTAGCGGAACCAATGAGCAGTTCTTC
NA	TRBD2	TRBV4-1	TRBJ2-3	CASSQQLAGGAQDTQYF	TGCGCCAGCAGCCAACAACTAGCGGGAGGAGCACAGGATACGCAGTATTTT
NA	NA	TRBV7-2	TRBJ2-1	CASSLVRNEQFF	TGTGCCAGCAGCTTAGTCCGCAATGAGCAGTTCTTC
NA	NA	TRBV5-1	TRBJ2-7	CASSIDYHEQYF	TGCGCCAGCAGCATAGACTACCACGAGCAGTACTTC
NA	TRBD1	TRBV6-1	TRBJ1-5	CASRNRGDQPQHF	TGTGCCAGCAGAAACAGGGGGGATCAGCCCCAGCATTTT
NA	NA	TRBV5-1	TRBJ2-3	CASSLGDGGSTDTQYF	TGCGCCAGCAGCTTGGGAGACGGCGGGAGCACAGATACGCAGTATTTT
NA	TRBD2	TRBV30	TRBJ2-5	CAWSVGTSAQETQYF	TGTGCCTGGAGTGTCGGGACTAGCGCGCAAGAGACCCAGTACTTC
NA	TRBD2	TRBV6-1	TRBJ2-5	CASRGSSGILETQYF	TGTGCCAGCAGAGGCTCTAGCGGGATTTTGGAGACCCAGTACTTC
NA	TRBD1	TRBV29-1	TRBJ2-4	CSAGQGVAKNIQYF	TGCAGCGCCGGACAGGGGGTAGCCAAAAACATTCAGTACTTC
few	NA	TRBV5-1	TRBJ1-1	CASSLGPGGGNTEAFF	TGCGCCAGCAGCTTGGGGCCCGGGGGAGGGAACACTGAAGCTTTCTTT
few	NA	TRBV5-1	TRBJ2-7	CASSSGNSYEQYF	TGCGCCAGCAGCTCGGGAAACTCCTACGAGCAGTACTTC
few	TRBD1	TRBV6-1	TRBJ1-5	CASRDGQGVEPQHF	TGTGCCAGCAGAGACGGACAGGGTGTGGAGCCCCAGCATTTT
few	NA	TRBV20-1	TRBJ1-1	CSASRATEAFF	TGCAGTGCTAGCCGCGCCACTGAAGCTTTCTTT
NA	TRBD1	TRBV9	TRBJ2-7	CASSVEGQGAPQYF	TGTGCCAGCAGCGTAGAAGGGCAGGGGGCTCCGCAGTACTTC
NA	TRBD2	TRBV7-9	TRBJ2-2	CASRAGLANTGELFF	TGTGCCAGCAGGGCGGGACTAGCGAACACCGGGGAGCTGTTTTTT
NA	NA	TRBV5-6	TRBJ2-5	CASSLTRETQYF	TGTGCCAGCAGCTTAACCAGGGAGACCCAGTACTTC
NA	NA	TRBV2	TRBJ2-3	CASSEERYTQYF	TGTGCCAGCAGCGAAGAGAGGTATACGCAGTATTTT
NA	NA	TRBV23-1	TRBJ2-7	CASSQPDRSCSYEQYF	TGCGCCAGCAGTCAACCTGACAGGAGCTGCTCCTACGAGCAGTACTTC
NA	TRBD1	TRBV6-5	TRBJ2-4	CASSPTGLKHIQYF	TGTGCCAGCAGTCCGACAGGGCTTAAACACATTCAGTACTTC
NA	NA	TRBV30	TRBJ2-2	CAWRPPGRELVGELFF	TGTGCCTGGAGACCCCCGGGACGGGAGCTCGTCGGGGAGCTGTTTTTT
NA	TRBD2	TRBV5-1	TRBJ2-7	CASSRTSLSEQYF	TGCGCCAGCAGTAGGACTAGCCTCTCCGAGCAGTACTTC
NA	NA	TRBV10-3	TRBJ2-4	CAISEEPSSPKNIQYF	TGTGCCATCAGTGAGGAGCCTAGCAGCCCCAAAAACATTCAGTACTTC
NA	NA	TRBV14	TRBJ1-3	CASSQDSRNTIYF	TGTGCCAGCAGCCAAGATAGTCGAAACACCATATATTTT
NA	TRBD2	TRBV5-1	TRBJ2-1	CASSLLAGEGAEQFF	TGCGCCAGCAGCTTGCTAGCGGGAGAGGGGGCTGAGCAGTTCTTC
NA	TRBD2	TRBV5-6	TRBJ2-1	CASSLARLAGNNEQFF	TGTGCCAGCAGCTTGGCCCGACTAGCGGGAAACAATGAGCAGTTCTTC
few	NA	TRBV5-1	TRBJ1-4	CASSLGGLATNEKLFF	TGCGCCAGCAGCTTAGGAGGGCTGGCAACTAATGAAAAACTGTTTTTT
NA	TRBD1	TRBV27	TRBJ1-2	CASSTTGQGLGYTF	TGTGCCAGCAGTACCACGGGACAGGGTTTAGGCTACACCTTC
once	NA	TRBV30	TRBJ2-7	CAWSPNSVQYF	TGTGCCTGGAGTCCCAATAGTGTCCAGTACTTC
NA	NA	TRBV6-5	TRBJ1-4	CASSSEKLFF	TGTGCCAGCAGCTCTGAAAAACTGTTTTTT
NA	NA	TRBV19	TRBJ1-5	CASSKSFNQPQHF	TGTGCCAGTAGTAAAAGCTTCAATCAGCCCCAGCATTTT
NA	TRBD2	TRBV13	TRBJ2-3	CASSSIAGSTDTQYF	TGTGCCAGCAGCTCGATAGCGGGGAGCACAGATACGCAGTATTTT
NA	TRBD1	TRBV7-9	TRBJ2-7	CASSFPGQGKYF	TGTGCCAGCAGCTTCCCGGGACAGGGCAAGTACTTC
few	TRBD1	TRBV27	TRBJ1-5	CASSLSRGPTPQHF	TGTGCCAGCAGTTTATCCAGGGGGCCAACGCCCCAGCATTTT
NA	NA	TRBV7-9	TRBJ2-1	CASSLEAGYRNEQFF	TGTGCCAGCAGCTTAGAGGCGGGGTATCGGAATGAGCAGTTCTTC
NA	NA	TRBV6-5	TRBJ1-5	CASRPDRGRQPQHF	TGTGCCAGCAGACCAGACCGCGGTCGGCAGCCCCAGCATTTT